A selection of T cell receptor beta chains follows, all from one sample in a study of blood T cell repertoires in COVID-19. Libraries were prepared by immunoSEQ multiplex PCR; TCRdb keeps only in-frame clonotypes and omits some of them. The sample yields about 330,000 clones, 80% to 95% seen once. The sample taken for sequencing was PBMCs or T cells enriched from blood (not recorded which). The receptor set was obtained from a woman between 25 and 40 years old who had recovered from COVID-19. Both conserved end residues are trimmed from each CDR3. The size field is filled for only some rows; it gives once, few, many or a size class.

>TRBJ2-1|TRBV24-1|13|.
ATSDLSLALNEQF
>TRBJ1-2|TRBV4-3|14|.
ASSQDVSDRGYGYT
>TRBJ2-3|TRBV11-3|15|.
ASSPLNAGMGTDTQY
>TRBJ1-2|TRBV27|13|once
ASGHRDRVRYGYT
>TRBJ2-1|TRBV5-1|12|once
ASSFSGEVHEQF
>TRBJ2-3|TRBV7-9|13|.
ASTFSGGLSDTQY
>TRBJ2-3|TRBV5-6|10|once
ASTRGTDTQY
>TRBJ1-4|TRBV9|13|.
ASSPNERVGEKLF
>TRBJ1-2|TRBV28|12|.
ASSLLGGDYGYT
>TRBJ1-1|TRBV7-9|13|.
ASSNTTGGTTEAF
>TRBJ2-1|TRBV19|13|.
ASSQSGSSYNEQF
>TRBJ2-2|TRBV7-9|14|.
ASSRTSGSNTGELF
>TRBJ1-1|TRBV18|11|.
ASSHDGQGRAF
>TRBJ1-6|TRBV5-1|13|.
ASSGGDSLNSPLH
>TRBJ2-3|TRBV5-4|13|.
ASSIRLAGIDTQY
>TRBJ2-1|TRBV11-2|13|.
ASSYIAGGQDEQF
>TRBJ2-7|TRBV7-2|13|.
ASSLQTSVNYEQY
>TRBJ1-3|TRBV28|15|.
ASTKQRGRKAGNTIY
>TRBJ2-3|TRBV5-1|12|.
ASSLGRVEDTQY
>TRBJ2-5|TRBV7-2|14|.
ASSLGGTGALKTQY
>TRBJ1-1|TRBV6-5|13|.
ASSRLQGMNTEAF
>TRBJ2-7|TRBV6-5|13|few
ASTRGTRGAYEQY
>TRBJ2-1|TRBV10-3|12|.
AISGILEEGEQF
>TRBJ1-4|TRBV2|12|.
ASRGDWNNEKLF
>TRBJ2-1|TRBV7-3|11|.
ASSLYQRNEQF
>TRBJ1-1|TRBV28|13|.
ASSLLGPEATEAF
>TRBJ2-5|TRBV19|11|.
ASSSRGSETQY
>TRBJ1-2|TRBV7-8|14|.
ASSLRAPGRQGGYT
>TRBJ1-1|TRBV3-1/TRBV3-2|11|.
ASSQRSNTEAF
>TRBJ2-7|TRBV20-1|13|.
SASIVRLAGSEQY
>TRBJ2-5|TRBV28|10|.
ASSRGAETQY
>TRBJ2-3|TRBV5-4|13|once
ASRSGQGAADTQY
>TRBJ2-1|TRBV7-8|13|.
ASSSIAGAYNEQF
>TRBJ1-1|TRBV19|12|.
ASSITGSNPEAF
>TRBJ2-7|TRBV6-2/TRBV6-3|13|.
ASSLRDRDFSKQY
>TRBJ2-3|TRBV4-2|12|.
ASSHRAFTDTQY
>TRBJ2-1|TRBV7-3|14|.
ASSRQSGGGSNEQF
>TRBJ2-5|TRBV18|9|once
ASSSQETQY
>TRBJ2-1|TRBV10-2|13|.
ASSATDWGVGEQF
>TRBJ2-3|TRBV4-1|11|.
ASSRPNEDTQY
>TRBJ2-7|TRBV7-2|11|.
ASRRGAAYEQY
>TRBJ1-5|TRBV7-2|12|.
ASSTDISNQPQH